These 29 T cell receptor beta chains came from one sample sequenced in a study of blood T cell repertoires in COVID-19. The method was immunoSEQ multiplex PCR; TCRdb's version includes in-frame clones alone and lacks a portion of them. The table records approximately 220,000 clones, approximately 86% of them present only once. Specimen: PBMCs or T cells enriched from blood (not recorded which). The source of these receptors is a woman aged 25 to 39 who had been exposed to COVID-19.

V usage is TRBV6-6 and J usage is TRBJ2-2, with a possible D match to TRBD1 (6 bases). CDR3 length: 13 residues. Germline V gene lookup returns CDR1 MNHNY and CDR2 SVGAGI (reference sequence). V lost 2 bases and J lost 8, with 9 bases in between. CDR3 residues: CASSYPDRGELFF. The DNA of the CDR3 is TGTGCCAGCAGTTACCCAGACAGGGGGGAGCTGTTTTTT.

The V gene is TRBV19, the J gene TRBJ1-4, with 12 bases fitting TRBD1. This CDR3 comprises 15 residues. CDR1 and CDR2 from the germline V gene are LNHDA and SQIVND (reference sequence). The ends lost 4 bases at V and 7 bases at J; junction bases unmatched: 4. In nucleotides, the CDR3 is TGTGCCAGTAGTAGGGGGACAGGGGGCGGTGAAAAACTGTTTTTT. As protein: CASSRGTGGGEKLFF.

This chain uses TRBV30 with TRBJ1-6; a possible D gene is TRBD1 (5 bases). From germline, CDR1 is GTSNPN and CDR2 SVGIG (reference sequence). CDR3 length equals 16 residues. Trimming removed 3 bases at V and 10 bases at J, with 22 bases between. The CDR3 spells CAWRDKGPRAGSPLHF. CDR3 in DNA: TGTGCCTGGAGAGATAAGGGCCCCAGGGCAGGGTCACCCCTCCACTTT.

J is TRBJ1-4 and V is TRBV2; 8 bases fit TRBD1. The V segment lost 6 bases and the J segment 8 bases; nucleotides outside the gene matches: 11. This CDR3 comprises 15 residues. Germline CDR1 and CDR2: SNHLY and FYNNEI. This CDR3 is CASRRSGQGAEKLFF. The CDR3 DNA follows: TGTGCCAGCAGACGCTCGGGGCAGGGGGCGGAAAAACTGTTTTTT.

This chain joins TRBV30 and TRBJ2-7, with D perhaps matching TRBD1 (7 bases). V gave up 4 bases and J gave up 2 bases, with 18 bases separating them. Germline V gene lookup returns CDR1 GTSNPN and CDR2 SVGIG (reference sequence). The length of the CDR3 is 15 residues. The DNA for the CDR3 is TGTGCCTGGACCATAGGGGGGACAGTAGCCTACGAGCAGTACTTC. Translation: CAWTIGGTVAYEQYF. Variable domain in full (rest from reference TRBV30 and TRBJ2-7): SQTIHQWPATLVQPVGSPLSLECTVEGTSNPNLYWYRQAAGRGLQLLFYSVGIGQISSEVPQNLSASRPQDRQFILSSKKLLLSDSGFYLCAWTIGGTVAYEQYFGPGTRLTVT.

V and J are TRBV12-2 and TRBJ2-4; whether TRBD2, the table's D call, matches the DNA was not checked. TRBV12-2 is recorded as a pseudogene. The CDR3 consists of 14 residues. CDR3 sequence (DNA): TGTGCAAGTCGCCCCTGGGGAGGGCGAAACATTCAGTACTTC. It yields the protein CASRPWGGRNIQYF.

This clone was counted between two and nine times. V is TRBV18 and J is TRBJ2-2; 8 positions match TRBD2. Germline trimming cut 2 bases from V and 5 bases from J; bases unmatched to any gene: 10. Germline V gene sequence: CDR1 KGHSH, CDR2 LQKENI. The CDR3 spans 17 residues. The CDR3 coding sequence is TGTGCCAGCTCACCAGTCATCCCGCGGGGGGCGACCGGGGAGCTGTTTTTT. This sequence encodes CASSPVIPRGATGELFF.

This CDR3 reads CASSLSWGGPSGELFF. CDR3 in DNA: TGTGCCAGCAGTTTATCGTGGGGGGGCCCCTCCGGGGAGCTGTTTTTT. The chain combines TRBV27 with TRBJ2-2; TRBD2 is a possible D gene (7 bases). Germline V CDR1 and CDR2: MNHEY, SMNVEV (reference sequence). Trimming shortened V by 0 bases and J by 6 bases, and 14 bases separated the two germline ends. This CDR3 has 16 residues.

The J gene is TRBJ2-7, the V gene TRBV6-1, with a weak D call TRBD2 (6 bases). The ends were cut back, 0 bases at V and 2 bases at J, with 11 bases in the middle. The V gene's germline CDR1 is MNHNS and CDR2 SASEGT. This CDR3 is 15 amino acids long. The CDR3 is CASSEAGGFPYEQYF. The CDR3 coding sequence is TGTGCCAGCAGTGAAGCGGGAGGCTTCCCCTACGAGCAGTACTTC.

This chain links TRBV2 with TRBJ2-6; TRBD1 is a possible D gene (7 bases). Trimming shortened V by 5 bases and J by 1 base, and 18 bases separated the two germline ends. Looked up from germline, CDR1 is SNHLY and CDR2 is FYNNEI. The CDR3 spans 18 residues. CDR3 bases: TGTGCCAGCAGTAGCCCCCGGGCAGGGGGGTCTGGGGCCAACGTCCTGACTTTC. Amino acids: CASSSPRAGGSGANVLTF.

The rearrangement links TRBV27 to TRBJ2-6; 8 bases are a match to TRBD1. V shed 8 bases, J shed 2 bases, and the junction held 5 bases outside the gene matches. This CDR3 has 15 residues. Germline loops: CDR1 MNHEY, CDR2 SMNVEV (reference sequence). The CDR3 is CASREQGAGANVLTF. The CDR3 DNA is TGTGCCAGCCGTGAACAGGGGGCTGGGGCCAACGTCCTGACTTTC. The full variable domain, its missing parts supplied by reference TRBV27 and TRBJ2-6, is EAQVTQNPRYLITVTGKKLTVTCSQNMNHEYMSWYRQDPGLGLRQIYYSMNVEVTDKGDVPEGYKVSRKEKRNFPLILESPSPNQTSLYFCASREQGAGANVLTFGAGSRLTVL.

The genes are TRBV18 and TRBJ1-3; D gene ambiguous. V lost 3 bases, J lost 1 base, and 7 bases lay in between. Germline assignment: CDR1 KGHSH and CDR2 LQKENI. CDR3 size: 14 residues. The CDR3 protein is CASSPPGSGNTIYF. DNA of the CDR3: TGTGCCAGCTCACCCCCGGGATCTGGAAACACCATATATTTT.

The gene calls are TRBV5-1 and TRBJ2-7; TRBD1 matches at 8 bases. The CDR3 loop spans 15 amino acids. The germline CDR1 and CDR2 sequences are SGHRS and YFSETQ. V was clipped by 0 bases and J by 0 bases; unmatched bases: 2. CDR3 DNA: TGCGCCAGCAGCTTGGGACAGGGGTTCTCCTACGAGCAGTACTTC. Amino acid sequence: CASSLGQGFSYEQYF. The full variable domain, completed using reference TRBV5-1 and TRBJ2-7, is KAGVTQTPRYLIKTRGQQVTLSCSPISGHRSVSWYQQTPGQGLQFLFEYFSETQRNKGNFPGRFSGRQFSNSRSEMNVSTLELGDSALYLCASSLGQGFSYEQYFGPGTRLTVT.

This clone was counted only a few times. This chain connects TRBV5-1 to TRBJ1-1; TRBD1 aligns across 7 bases. The CDR3 has 14 residues. Germline V CDR1 and CDR2: SGHRS, YFSETQ. After removal of 5 bases from V and 1 base from J, the junction contained 5 bases not matched to a gene. CDR3: CASSDQGGNTEAFF. CDR3 DNA sequence: TGCGCCAGCAGTGACCAGGGGGGGAACACTGAAGCTTTCTTT.

V usage is TRBV10-1 and J usage is TRBJ2-7; D may be TRBD1 (5 bases). Deletions cut 6 bases from V and 1 base from J, with 13 bases between. From germline, CDR1 is WNHNN and CDR2 SYGVQD (reference sequence). This CDR3 is 14 amino acids long. The CDR3 is CASSDRRVSYEQYF. CDR3 DNA: TGCGCCAGCAGCGACAGAAGGGTTTCCTACGAGCAGTACTTC.

V usage is TRBV28 and J usage is TRBJ2-2; TRBD1 agrees at 7 bases. The V segment lost 9 bases and the J segment 5 bases; nucleotides outside the gene matches: 9. CDR3 length: 14 residues. Germline values: CDR1 MDHEN, CDR2 SYDVKM. CDR3 sequence: CASETGQLTGELFF. The DNA of the CDR3 is TGTGCCAGTGAGACGGGACAGTTGACCGGGGAGCTGTTTTTT.

CDR3 in DNA: TGTGCCTGGAGTGTAGCCCTACTTTCGACAGGGGGACGATATGGCTACACCTTC. Protein product: CAWSVALLSTGGRYGYTF. The chain recombines TRBV30 with TRBJ1-2; 9 nucleotides match TRBD1. The CDR3 is 18 amino acids. Per the germline V gene, CDR1 is GTSNPN and CDR2 is SVGIG (reference sequence). Trimming cost V 0 bases and J 5 bases; bases outside gene matches: 16. The entire variable domain, with the rest obtained from reference TRBV30 and TRBJ1-2, is as follows: SQTIHQWPATLVQPVGSPLSLECTVEGTSNPNLYWYRQAAGRGLQLLFYSVGIGQISSEVPQNLSASRPQDRQFILSSKKLLLSDSGFYLCAWSVALLSTGGRYGYTFGSGTRLTVV.

Sample share makes this clone medium-sized. The rearrangement links TRBV5-1 to TRBJ2-5; 8 nucleotides align to TRBD1. V was pared by 3 bases and J by 2 bases, with 6 bases of the junction left unmatched. The CDR3 runs 15 residues. The germline CDR1 and CDR2 sequences are SGHRS and YFSETQ. The CDR3 is CASSSDRVGQETQYF. Here the CDR3 DNA reads TGCGCCAGCAGCTCGGACAGGGTGGGGCAAGAGACCCAGTACTTC.

V and J are TRBV7-6 and TRBJ2-5; D gene uncertain. CDR1 and CDR2 from the germline V gene are SGHVS and FNYEAQ. The CDR3 consists of 16 residues. V lost 2 bases and J lost 3, with 16 bases in between. The CDR3 reads CASSLSLVRYKETQYF. Written as DNA, the CDR3 is TGTGCCAGCAGCTTAAGTCTGGTTCGGTATAAAGAGACCCAGTACTTC.

The chain employs TRBV9 and TRBJ1-1; the D gene is possibly TRBD1 (5 bases). The germline gives CDR1 SGDLS, CDR2 YYNGEE. The V end was cut by 0 bases, the J end by 4 bases, with 13 bases between. This CDR3 is 15 amino acids long. The CDR3 reads CASSVVSQGGTEAFF. The CDR3 DNA reads TGTGCCAGCAGCGTAGTTTCCCAGGGAGGCACTGAAGCTTTCTTT.

The J gene is TRBJ2-2, the V gene TRBV10-3, with D possibly being TRBD2 (5 bases). This CDR3 is 14 amino acids long. Germline V gene sequence: CDR1 ENHRY, CDR2 SYGVKD. V was shortened by 4 bases and J by 6 bases, with 12 bases between the two germline ends. The CDR3 region is CAISVGEMSGELFF. The CDR3 DNA reads TGTGCCATCAGTGTCGGGGAGATGTCCGGGGAGCTGTTTTTT.

The V and J genes are TRBV29-1 and TRBJ1-2; 7 bases match TRBD1. The CDR3 has 13 residues. Germline V gene data show CDR1 as SQVTM and CDR2 as ANQGSEA. Trimming at V came to 3 bases and at J to 6 bases, leaving 7 bases not matched to a gene. CDR3 amino acids: CSVEVDGTDGYTF. CDR3 in DNA: TGCAGCGTTGAGGTAGACGGGACAGATGGCTACACCTTC.

This clone showed up just once. This chain connects TRBV27 to TRBJ1-6; D may be TRBD1 (6 bases). Germline CDR1 reads MNHEY; CDR2 reads SMNVEV (reference sequence). The CDR3 spans 16 residues. With 1 base removed from V and 7 bases from J, the gap between germline ends came to 14 bases. CDR3 coding DNA: TGTGCCAGCAGTTTATACTTCCCAGGGGAGAATTCACCCCTCCACTTT. Encoded protein: CASSLYFPGENSPLHF.

This clone occurred once. This sequence joins TRBV6-4 and TRBJ1-2, with 9 bases fitting TRBD1. V shed 3 bases, J shed 3 bases, and the junction held 8 bases outside the gene matches. The length of the CDR3 is 16 residues. The germline V gene encodes CDR1 MRHNA and CDR2 SNTAGT. The CDR3, as DNA: TGTGCCAGCAGTGAAGAGACAGGGGGTTCCTACTATGGCTACACCTTC. Protein product: CASSEETGGSYYGYTF.

V usage is TRBV5-1 and J usage is TRBJ1-1; maybe TRBD1 (5 bases). Trimming removed 4 bases from V and 6 bases from J, with 13 bases in between. This CDR3 comprises 13 residues. Germline-derived CDR1 and CDR2 are SGHRS and YFSETQ. CDR3 protein: CASSPQGLPEAFF. CDR3 nucleotide sequence: TGCGCCAGCAGCCCTCAGGGTTTGCCTGAAGCTTTCTTT.

V is TRBV5-8 and J is TRBJ1-1; 12 bases are a match to TRBD1. After removal of 1 base from V and 6 bases from J, the junction contained 4 bases not matched to a gene. The CDR3 is made up of 15 amino acids. The V gene's germline CDR1 is SGHTS and CDR2 YDEGEE. This chain's CDR3 is CASSLTGQGASEAFF. Written as DNA, the CDR3 is TGTGCCAGCAGCTTGACGGGACAGGGGGCCTCTGAAGCTTTCTTT.

This chain's CDR3 is CASSLSGGGNTIYF. The CDR3 DNA reads TGTGCCAGCAGTTTATCAGGGGGTGGAAACACCATATATTTT. This rearrangement joins TRBV27 to TRBJ1-3; D possibly corresponds to TRBD1 (6 bases). Germline assignment: CDR1 MNHEY and CDR2 SMNVEV (reference sequence). This CDR3 is 14 amino acids long. Trimming stripped 0 bases from V and 3 bases from J, with 6 bases between.

This clone appeared once. The chain employs TRBV5-1 and TRBJ1-2, with TRBD1 identical over 8 bases. The CDR3 length is 17 residues. CDR1 and CDR2 from the germline V gene are SGHRS and YFSETQ. The ends lost 3 bases at V and 5 bases at J; junction bases unmatched: 15. CDR3: CASSSTLPGGGGYGYTF. The DNA for the CDR3 is TGCGCCAGCAGCTCGACCCTACCAGGGGGCGGAGGATATGGCTACACCTTC.

This sequence joins TRBV29-1 and TRBJ1-2; D perhaps matches TRBD1 (5 bases). Germline V gene lookup returns CDR1 SQVTM and CDR2 ANQGSEA. Trimming removed 1 base at V and 0 bases at J, with 15 bases between. The CDR3 spans 16 residues. The CDR3 nucleotides are TGCAGCGTTGAAGCGGGGGGTGGTATCGCTAACTATGGCTACACCTTC. This translates into CSVEAGGGIANYGYTF.